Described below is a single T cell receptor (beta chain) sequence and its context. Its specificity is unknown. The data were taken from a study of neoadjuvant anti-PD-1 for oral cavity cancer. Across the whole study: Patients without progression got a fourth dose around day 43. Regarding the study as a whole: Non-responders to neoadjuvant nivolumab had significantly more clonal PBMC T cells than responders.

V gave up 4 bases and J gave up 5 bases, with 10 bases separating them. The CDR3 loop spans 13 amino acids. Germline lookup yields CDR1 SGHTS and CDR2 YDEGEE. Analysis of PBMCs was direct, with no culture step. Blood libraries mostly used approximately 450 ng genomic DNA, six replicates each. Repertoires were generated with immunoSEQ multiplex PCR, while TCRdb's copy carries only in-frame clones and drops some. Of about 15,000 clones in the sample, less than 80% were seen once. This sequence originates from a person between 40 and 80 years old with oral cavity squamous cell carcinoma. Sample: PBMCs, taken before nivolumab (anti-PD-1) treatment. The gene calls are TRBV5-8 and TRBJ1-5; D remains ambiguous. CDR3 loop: CASSASGHQPQHF. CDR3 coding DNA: TGTGCCAGCAGCGCCTCGGGTCATCAGCCCCAGCATTTT.